These T cell receptor beta chains were read from a single sample in a study of blood T cell repertoires in COVID-19. TCRdb's copy holds only in-frame clones and misses some; the assay was immunoSEQ multiplex PCR. Among 150,000 to 200,000 clones listed, around nine tenths were seen once. The sequenced material came from peripheral blood. The receptors stem from a human donor in a cohort sampled during active COVID-19. CDR3s include the opening cysteine and the closing phenylalanine or tryptophan. A D gene is named only where the DNA matches it firmly. Some rows have no size entry. The others give once, few or many, or a class for an expanded clone.

-	TRBV4-3	-	CASSQDHTDTQYF
-	TRBV6-5	-	CASSLTRGYEQYF
TRBD2	TRBV2	-	CASSTSGEAVARYEQYF
TRBD1	TRBV5-1	few	CASSSGTGGKETQYF
TRBD1	TRBV6-2/TRBV6-3	-	CASSPGTAYSPLHF
-	TRBV10-3	-	CAISGDSSTSSYNEQFF
TRBD1	TRBV29-1	-	CSVAQTGGASDTQYF
-	TRBV9	-	CASSLGTDTQYF
TRBD1	TRBV18	-	CASSPTGVAETQYF
-	TRBV19	-	CASSIDRVNQPQHF
-	TRBV18	once	CASSYNQETEAFF
-	TRBV6-2/TRBV6-3	-	CASSNSRSYNEQFF
-	TRBV30	-	CAWSVARYNEQFF
TRBD2	TRBV5-1	once	CASSSMTSATYRTDTQYF
-	TRBV19	-	CASSRAGALGNQPQHF
TRBD2	TRBV6-2/TRBV6-3	-	CASSYTGRPYEQYF
TRBD1	TRBV19	-	CASSPLGQGEYTEAFF
TRBD2	TRBV5-1	-	CASSLQRGGSGEQYF
-	TRBV6-2/TRBV6-3	-	CASSYGQYEQYF
-	TRBV28	-	CASSYRNYGYTF
-	TRBV7-8	-	CASSLGGLNTGELFF
TRBD2	TRBV5-1	few	CASSLRTSGETSTDTQYF
TRBD2	TRBV29-1	-	CSVLGGSSTDTQYF
-	TRBV18	-	CASSPALGRNTEAFF
-	TRBV30	-	CAWSMAVYGTQYF
-	TRBV6-6	-	CASRSGGGDEQYF
TRBD2	TRBV10-2	-	CASSPGLAVIYEQYF
-	TRBV28	-	CASSLLSDRQFF
-	TRBV7-9	-	CASSPIQGQAKNIQYF
-	TRBV5-1	-	CASSSQRRASADEQYF
TRBD2	TRBV6-7	-	CASPSPAGDQETQYF
-	TRBV18	-	CASSPQSGKSSGANVLTF
-	TRBV14	-	CASSPQVSYNEQFF
-	TRBV11-2	once	CASSSRGASYEQYF
-	TRBV9	-	CASSTRGQLTDTQYF
TRBD2	TRBV2	-	CASKRTSGSIGETQYF
-	TRBV19	few	CASSGQNQPQHF
TRBD2	TRBV18	-	CASSPRQAGASGSLNEQFF
TRBD2	TRBV6-5	-	CASSPSGSYNEQFF
TRBD1	TRBV7-2	-	CASSPTGGGNQPQHF
TRBD1	TRBV7-2	-	CASRRQGAGLGTEAFF